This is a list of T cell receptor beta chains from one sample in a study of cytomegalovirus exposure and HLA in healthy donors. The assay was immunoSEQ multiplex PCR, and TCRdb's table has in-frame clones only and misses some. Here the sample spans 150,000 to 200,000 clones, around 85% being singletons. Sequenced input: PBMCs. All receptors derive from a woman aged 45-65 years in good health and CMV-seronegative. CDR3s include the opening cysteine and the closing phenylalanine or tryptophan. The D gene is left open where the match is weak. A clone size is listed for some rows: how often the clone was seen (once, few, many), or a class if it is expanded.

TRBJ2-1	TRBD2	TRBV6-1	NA	CASSAPTSGGNNEQFF	TGTGCCAGCAGTGCGCCGACTAGCGGAGGGAACAATGAGCAGTTCTTC
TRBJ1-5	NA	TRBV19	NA	CASSYGGAGQPQHF	TGTGCCAGTAGTTATGGGGGGGCGGGACAGCCCCAGCATTTT
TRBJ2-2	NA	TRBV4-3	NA	CASSQLMTQGAGELFF	TGCGCCAGCAGCCAGCTCATGACACAGGGTGCCGGGGAGCTGTTTTTT
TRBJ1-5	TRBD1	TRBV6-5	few	CASRQGGGSNQPQHF	TGTGCCAGCAGACAGGGGGGTGGGAGCAATCAGCCCCAGCATTTT
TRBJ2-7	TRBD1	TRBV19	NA	CASTPGQGARYEQYF	TGTGCCAGTACTCCTGGACAGGGGGCGCGGTACGAGCAGTACTTC
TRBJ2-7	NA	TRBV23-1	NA	CASSQSRAQVNEQYF	TGCGCCAGCAGTCAATCGCGAGCACAGGTGAACGAGCAGTACTTC
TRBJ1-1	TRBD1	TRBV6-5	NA	CASSGDRGPNTEAFF	TGTGCCAGCAGTGGGGACAGGGGGCCGAACACTGAAGCTTTCTTT
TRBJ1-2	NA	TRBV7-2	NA	CASSLGQPQPYGYTF	TGTGCCAGCAGCTTAGGACAGCCGCAGCCCTATGGCTACACCTTC
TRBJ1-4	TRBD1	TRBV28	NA	CASSSTGAYNEKLFF	TGTGCCAGCAGTTCTACAGGGGCCTATAATGAAAAACTGTTTTTT
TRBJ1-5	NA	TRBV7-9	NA	CASSLDTGYQPQHF	TGTGCCAGCAGCTTAGATACAGGGTATCAGCCCCAGCATTTT
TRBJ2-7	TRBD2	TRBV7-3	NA	CASSSGLAGGNEQYF	TGTGCCAGCAGCTCCGGACTAGCGGGAGGAAACGAGCAGTACTTC
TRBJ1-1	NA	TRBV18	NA	CASSTTENTEAFF	TGTGCCAGCTCCACGACAGAGAACACTGAAGCTTTCTTT
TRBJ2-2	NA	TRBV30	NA	CAWSAYTGELFF	TGTGCCTGGAGTGCCTACACCGGGGAGCTGTTTTTT
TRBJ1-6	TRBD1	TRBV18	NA	CASSPPSRDRGNSPLHF	TGTGCCAGCTCACCACCGAGCCGGGACAGGGGGAATTCACCCCTCCACTTT
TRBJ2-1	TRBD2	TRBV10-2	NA	CASAAGGFYNEQFF	TGCGCCAGCGCTGCGGGGGGGTTCTACAATGAGCAGTTCTTC
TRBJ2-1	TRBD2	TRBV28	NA	CASSSPGGGAENEQFF	TGTGCCAGCAGTTCCCCGGGGGGGGGCGCCGAAAATGAGCAGTTCTTC
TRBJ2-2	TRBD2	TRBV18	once	CASSPLLGLAGVTGELFF	TGTGCCAGCTCACCACTCCTCGGACTAGCGGGAGTTACCGGGGAGCTGTTTTTT
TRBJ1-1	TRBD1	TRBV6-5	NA	CASSLRGTEAFF	TGTGCCAGCAGTCTCAGGGGGACTGAAGCTTTCTTT
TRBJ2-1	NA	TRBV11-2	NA	CASSPRGMDEQFF	TGTGCCAGCAGCCCCAGAGGGATGGATGAGCAGTTCTTC
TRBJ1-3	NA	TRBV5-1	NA	CASSSGASGNTIYF	TGCGCCAGCAGCTCAGGGGCCTCTGGAAACACCATATATTTT
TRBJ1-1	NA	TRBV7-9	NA	CASSFSGNTEAFF	TGTGCCAGCAGCTTCAGCGGAAACACTGAAGCTTTCTTT
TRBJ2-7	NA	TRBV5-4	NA	CASSSAGQLAYEQYF	TGTGCCAGCAGCTCGGCTGGACAGTTAGCCTACGAGCAGTACTTC
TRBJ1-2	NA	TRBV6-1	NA	CASSVQGYGYTF	TGTGCCAGCAGTGTTCAGGGGTATGGCTACACCTTC
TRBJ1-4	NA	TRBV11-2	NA	CASSSGANEKLFF	TGTGCCAGCAGCTCCGGGGCTAATGAAAAACTGTTTTTT
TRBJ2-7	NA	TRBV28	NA	CASTYQAGSYEQYF	TGTGCCAGCACCTATCAGGCGGGCTCCTACGAGCAGTACTTC
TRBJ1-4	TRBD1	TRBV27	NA	CASSLIRGVNEKLFF	TGTGCCAGCAGTTTAATCAGGGGGGTTAATGAAAAACTGTTTTTT
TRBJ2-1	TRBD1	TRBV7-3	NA	CASSRRQGAPNEQFF	TGTGCCAGCAGCCGAAGACAGGGGGCGCCGAATGAGCAGTTCTTC
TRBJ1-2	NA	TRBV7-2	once	CASSSLIVSNYGYTF	TGTGCCAGCAGCTCACTGATAGTTTCTAACTATGGCTACACCTTC
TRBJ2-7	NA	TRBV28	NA	CASSPIPRVSYEQYF	TGTGCCAGCAGTCCTATCCCCAGGGTAAGCTACGAGCAGTACTTC
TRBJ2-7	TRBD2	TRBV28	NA	CASSPHSGGGRSEQYF	TGTGCCAGCAGCCCCCATTCCGGTGGCGGGAGGTCCGAGCAGTACTTC
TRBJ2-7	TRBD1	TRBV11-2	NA	CASSQPGTGGKGEQYF	TGTGCCAGCAGCCAGCCTGGGACAGGGGGTAAAGGCGAGCAGTACTTC
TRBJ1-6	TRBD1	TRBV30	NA	CAWRNRDSYNSPLHF	TGTGCCTGGAGGAACCGGGACAGCTATAATTCACCCCTCCACTTT
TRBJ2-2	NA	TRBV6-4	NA	CASSDSSTGELFF	TGTGCCAGCAGTGACTCGAGCACCGGGGAGCTGTTTTTT
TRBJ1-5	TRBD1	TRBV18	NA	CASSQGARSQPQHF	TGTGCCAGCTCACAGGGGGCGCGGAGTCAGCCCCAGCATTTT
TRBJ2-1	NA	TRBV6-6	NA	CASSYSRTAYNEQFF	TGTGCCAGCAGTTACTCGCGGACAGCTTACAATGAGCAGTTCTTC
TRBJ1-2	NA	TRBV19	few	CASSLGGNGDGYTF	TGTGCCAGTAGTCTGGGGGGGAATGGCGATGGCTACACCTTC
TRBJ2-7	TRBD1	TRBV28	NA	CASSRPGQGLYEQYF	TGTGCCAGCAGTAGACCAGGACAGGGACTTTACGAGCAGTACTTC
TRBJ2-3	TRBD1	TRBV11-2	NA	CASSLTVRTGGLYTQYF	TGTGCCAGCAGCTTAACTGTTAGGACAGGGGGCCTATATACGCAGTATTTT
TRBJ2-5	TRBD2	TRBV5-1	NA	CASSSTGTSEKTQYF	TGCGCCAGCAGCTCTACCGGGACTAGCGAAAAGACCCAGTACTTC
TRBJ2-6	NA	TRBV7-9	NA	CASVGGVTRSGANVLTF	TGTGCCAGCGTAGGAGGGGTAACCCGTTCTGGGGCCAACGTCCTGACTTTC
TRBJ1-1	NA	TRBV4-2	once	CASSQDWRGNTEAFF	TGTGCCAGCAGCCAAGATTGGAGGGGGAACACTGAAGCTTTCTTT
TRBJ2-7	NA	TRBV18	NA	CASSLQGYEQYF	TGTGCCAGCTCACTCCAGGGCTACGAGCAGTACTTC
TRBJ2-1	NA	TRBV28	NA	CASSTQESSYNEQFF	TGTGCCAGCAGTACACAGGAGAGCTCCTACAATGAGCAGTTCTTC
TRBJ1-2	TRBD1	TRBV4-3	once	CASSQDLVNRGNYGYTF	TGCGCCAGCAGCCAAGATTTAGTTAACAGGGGGAACTATGGCTACACCTTC
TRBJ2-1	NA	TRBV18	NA	CASSPSLGGRGHEQFF	TGTGCCAGCTCACCGAGTCTTGGTGGAAGGGGCCATGAGCAGTTCTTC
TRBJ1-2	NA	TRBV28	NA	CASSQDQGPRGYTF	TGTGCCAGCAGCCAGGACCAGGGCCCTCGGGGCTACACCTTC
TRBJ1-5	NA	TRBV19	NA	CASSIPGIYSNQPQHF	TGTGCCAGTAGTATACCCGGGATTTATAGCAATCAGCCCCAGCATTTT
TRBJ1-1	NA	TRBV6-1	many	CASSEGAHTEAFF	TGTGCCAGCAGTGAGGGGGCGCACACTGAAGCTTTCTTT
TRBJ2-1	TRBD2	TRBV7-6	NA	CASSLAVVAGWVNGEQFF	TGTGCCAGCAGCTTAGCCGTGGTAGCGGGATGGGTAAACGGTGAGCAGTTCTTC
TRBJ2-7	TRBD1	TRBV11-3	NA	CASSLGTGQGPYEQYF	TGTGCCAGCAGCTTAGGGACCGGACAGGGACCCTACGAGCAGTACTTC
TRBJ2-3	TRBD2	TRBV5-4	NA	CASSPKSGRASTDTQYF	TGTGCCAGCAGCCCTAAAAGCGGGAGGGCCAGCACAGATACGCAGTATTTT
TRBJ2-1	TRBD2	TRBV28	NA	CASSFPTGGVQFF	TGTGCCAGCAGTTTCCCAACGGGGGGGGTACAGTTCTTC
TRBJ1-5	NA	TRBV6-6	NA	CATSQGIQPQHF	TGTGCCACCTCACAGGGCATTCAGCCCCAGCATTTT
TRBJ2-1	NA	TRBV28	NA	CATSGLISGNEQFF	TGTGCCACCTCGGGACTCATCTCGGGGAATGAGCAGTTCTTC
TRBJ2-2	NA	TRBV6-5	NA	CASSVRDSNTGELFF	TGTGCCAGCAGCGTCCGGGACTCTAACACCGGGGAGCTGTTTTTT